This T cell receptor (beta chain) was captured in a study of blood T cell repertoires in COVID-19. The overall study: Samples came from the United States, Italy and Spain, spanning acute and convalescent COVID-19.

Authors' data handling: From reference gene primer amplification, estimates of nucleated cell counts were derived. The protocol was immunoSEQ multiplex PCR, while the TCRdb copy is restricted to in-frame clones and leaves out a portion. The V and J calls and the clone size are those of that table, but D and trimming were determined from the DNA. The sample contains about 64,000 clones, under 80% of which appear only once. The CDR3 is 18 amino acids. This clonotype was obtained from a human donor in a cohort sampled during active COVID-19. The sample was peripheral blood. V gene TRBV12-2 combines with J gene TRBJ2-4; the D call TRBD2 from the table was never checked on the DNA. TRBV12-2 is termed a pseudogene. The chain's CDR3 is CASRLLSVSGLAKNIQYF. The CDR3 DNA reads as TGTGCAAGTCGCTTATTATCGGTTAGCGGGCTAGCCAAAAACATTCAGTACTTC.